The present entry profiles one T cell receptor (beta chain) with its context. The antigen is undetermined. This record belongs to a study of T cell responses to AZD1222 COVID-19 vaccine. V was clipped by 8 bases and J by 3 bases, with 11 bases between them. This CDR3 has 13 amino acids. From germline, CDR1 is LNHDA and CDR2 SQIVND (reference sequence). Study outcomes and limitations: Breadth and depth of Spike-specific TCRs rose after two AZD1222 doses. CD4 TCRs covered the whole spike, strongest at regions 160-218 and 743-854.

Here immunoSEQ multiplex PCR was the method, and the copy in TCRdb shows in-frame clones only, minus some. This sample yields 150,000 to 200,000 clones, of which approximately 90% are seen a single time; nearly 3.5% belongs to the top ten. The material was peripheral blood, obtained 28 days after the second AZD1222 dose. The chain links TRBV19 to TRBJ1-5; D is undetermined. The clonotype originates from an adult who received the AZD1222 COVID-19 vaccine. CDR3 DNA: TGTGCCAGTCGATCGGGGTACAATCAGCCCCAGCATTTT. Translation: CASRSGYNQPQHF.